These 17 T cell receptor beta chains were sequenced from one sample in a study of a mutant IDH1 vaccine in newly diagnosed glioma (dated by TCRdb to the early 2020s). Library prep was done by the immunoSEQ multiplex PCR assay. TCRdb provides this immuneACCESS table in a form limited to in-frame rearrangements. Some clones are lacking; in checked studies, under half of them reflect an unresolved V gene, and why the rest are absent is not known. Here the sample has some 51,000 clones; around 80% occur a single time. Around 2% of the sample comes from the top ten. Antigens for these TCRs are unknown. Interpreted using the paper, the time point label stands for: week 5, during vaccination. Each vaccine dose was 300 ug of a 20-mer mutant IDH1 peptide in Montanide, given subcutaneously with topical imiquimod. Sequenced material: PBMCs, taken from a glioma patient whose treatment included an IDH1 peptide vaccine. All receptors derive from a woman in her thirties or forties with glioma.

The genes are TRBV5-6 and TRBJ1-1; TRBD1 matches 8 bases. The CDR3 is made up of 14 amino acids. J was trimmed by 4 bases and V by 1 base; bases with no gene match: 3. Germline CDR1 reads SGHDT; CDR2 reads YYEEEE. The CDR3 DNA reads TGTGCCAGCAGCTTGACAGGGGGTATCACTGAAGCTTTCTTT. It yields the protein CASSLTGGITEAFF.

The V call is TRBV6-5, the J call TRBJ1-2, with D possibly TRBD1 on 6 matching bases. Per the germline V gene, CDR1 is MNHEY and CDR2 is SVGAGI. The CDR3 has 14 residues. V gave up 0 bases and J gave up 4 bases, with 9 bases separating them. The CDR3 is CASSYSGASYGYTF. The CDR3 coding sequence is TGTGCCAGCAGTTACTCGGGGGCCAGCTATGGCTACACCTTC.

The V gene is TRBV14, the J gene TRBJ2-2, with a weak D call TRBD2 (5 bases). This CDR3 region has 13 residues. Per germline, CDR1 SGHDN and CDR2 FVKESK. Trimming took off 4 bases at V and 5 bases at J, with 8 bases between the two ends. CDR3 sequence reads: CASSRAVTGELFF. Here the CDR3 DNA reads TGTGCCAGCAGCCGAGCGGTTACCGGGGAGCTGTTTTTT.

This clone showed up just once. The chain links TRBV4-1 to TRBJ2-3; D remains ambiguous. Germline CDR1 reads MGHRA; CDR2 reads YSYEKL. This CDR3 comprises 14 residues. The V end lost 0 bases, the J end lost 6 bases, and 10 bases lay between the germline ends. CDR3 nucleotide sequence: TGCGCCAGCAGCCAAGAGAAGGCCCGGGATACGCAGTATTTT. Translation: CASSQEKARDTQYF.

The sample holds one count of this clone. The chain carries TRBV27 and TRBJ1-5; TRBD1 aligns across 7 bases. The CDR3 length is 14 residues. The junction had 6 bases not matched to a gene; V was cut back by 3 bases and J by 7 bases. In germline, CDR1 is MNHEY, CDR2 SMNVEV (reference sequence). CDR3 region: CASSLSNRGQPQHF. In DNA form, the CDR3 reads TGTGCCAGCAGTTTGTCAAACAGGGGACAGCCCCAGCATTTT.

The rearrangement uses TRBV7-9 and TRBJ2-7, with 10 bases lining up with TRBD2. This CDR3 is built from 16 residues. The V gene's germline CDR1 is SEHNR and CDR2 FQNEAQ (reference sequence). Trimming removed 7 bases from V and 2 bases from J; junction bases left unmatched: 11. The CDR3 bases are TGTGCCAGCACCCTCACAGTAGCGGGGGGCACCTACGAGCAGTACTTC. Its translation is CASTLTVAGGTYEQYF.

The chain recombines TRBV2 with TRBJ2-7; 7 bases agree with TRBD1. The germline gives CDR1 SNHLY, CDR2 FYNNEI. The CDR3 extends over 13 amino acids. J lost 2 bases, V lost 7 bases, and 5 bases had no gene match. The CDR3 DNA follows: TGTGCCAGCACCTGGGACAGCACCTACGAGCAGTACTTC. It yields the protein CASTWDSTYEQYF.

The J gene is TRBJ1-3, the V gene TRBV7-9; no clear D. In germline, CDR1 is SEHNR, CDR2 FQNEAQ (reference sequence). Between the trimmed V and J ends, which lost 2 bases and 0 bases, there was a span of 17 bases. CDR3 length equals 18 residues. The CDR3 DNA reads TGTGCCAGCAGCTTAACCAAGCTGGAGTTTCTCTCTGGAAACACCATATATTTT. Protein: CASSLTKLEFLSGNTIYF.

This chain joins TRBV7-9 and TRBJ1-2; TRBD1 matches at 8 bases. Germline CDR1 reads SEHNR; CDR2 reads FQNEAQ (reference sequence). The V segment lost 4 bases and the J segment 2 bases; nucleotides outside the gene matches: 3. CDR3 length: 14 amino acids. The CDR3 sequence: CASSYGQGNYGYTF. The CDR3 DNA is TGTGCCAGCAGCTACGGACAGGGAAACTATGGCTACACCTTC.

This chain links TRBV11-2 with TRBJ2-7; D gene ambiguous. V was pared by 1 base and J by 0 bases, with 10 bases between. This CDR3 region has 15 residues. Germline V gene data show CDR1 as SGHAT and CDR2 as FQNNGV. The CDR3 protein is CASSLAPGYSYEQYF. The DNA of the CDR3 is TGTGCCAGCAGCTTAGCCCCAGGCTACTCCTACGAGCAGTACTTC.

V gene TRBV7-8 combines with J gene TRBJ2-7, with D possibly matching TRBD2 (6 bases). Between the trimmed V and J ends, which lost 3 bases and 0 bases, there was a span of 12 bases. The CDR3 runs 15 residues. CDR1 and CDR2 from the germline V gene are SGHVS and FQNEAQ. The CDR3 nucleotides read TGTGCCAGCAGCTTCCAGTCCGGGGGCTCCTACGAGCAGTACTTC. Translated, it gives CASSFQSGGSYEQYF.

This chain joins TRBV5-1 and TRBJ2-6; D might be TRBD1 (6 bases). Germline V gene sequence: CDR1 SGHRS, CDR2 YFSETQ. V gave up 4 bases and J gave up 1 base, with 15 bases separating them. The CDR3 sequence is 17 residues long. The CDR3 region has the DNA TGCGCCAGCAGCAGAGGGACACTCACATCTGGGGCCAACGTCCTGACTTTC. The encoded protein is CASSRGTLTSGANVLTF. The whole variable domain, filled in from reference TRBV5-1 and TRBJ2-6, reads KAGVTQTPRYLIKTRGQQVTLSCSPISGHRSVSWYQQTPGQGLQFLFEYFSETQRNKGNFPGRFSGRQFSNSRSEMNVSTLELGDSALYLCASSRGTLTSGANVLTFGAGSRLTVL.

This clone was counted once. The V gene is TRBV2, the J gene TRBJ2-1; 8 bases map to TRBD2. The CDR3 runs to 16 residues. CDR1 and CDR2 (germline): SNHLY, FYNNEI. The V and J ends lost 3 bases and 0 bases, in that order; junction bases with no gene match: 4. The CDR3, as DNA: TGTGCCAGCAGTGATGGGCGGGGGGACTCCTACAATGAGCAGTTCTTC. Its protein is CASSDGRGDSYNEQFF.

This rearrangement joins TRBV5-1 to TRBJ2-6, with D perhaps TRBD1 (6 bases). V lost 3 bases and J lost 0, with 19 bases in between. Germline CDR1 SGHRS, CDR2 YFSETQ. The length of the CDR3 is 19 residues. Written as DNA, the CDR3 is TGCGCCAGCAGCTGGTTAACAGGGATTCCTACCTCTGGGGCCAACGTCCTGACTTTC. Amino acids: CASSWLTGIPTSGANVLTF.

CDR3 nucleotide sequence: TGTGCCAGCAGCCCCGCCGGACAGATCCTCACTGAAGCTTTCTTT. This translates into CASSPAGQILTEAFF. The chain uses TRBV6-5 and TRBJ1-1, with D maybe TRBD1 (6 bases). Germline values: CDR1 MNHEY, CDR2 SVGAGI. The germline V and J ends were trimmed by 6 bases and 4 bases, with 18 bases remaining between them. The CDR3 is 15 residues long.

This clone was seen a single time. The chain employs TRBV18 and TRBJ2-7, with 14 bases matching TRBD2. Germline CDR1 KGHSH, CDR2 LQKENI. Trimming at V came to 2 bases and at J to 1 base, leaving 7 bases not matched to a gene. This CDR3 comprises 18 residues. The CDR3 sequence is CASSPGLAGGPGSYEQYF. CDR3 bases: TGTGCCAGCTCACCAGGACTAGCGGGGGGCCCGGGGTCCTACGAGCAGTACTTC.

CDR3: CATSRDRTGEEMSNQPQHF. CDR3 bases: TGTGCCACCAGCAGAGATCGGACAGGGGAGGAAATGAGCAATCAGCCCCAGCATTTT. The J gene is TRBJ1-5, the V gene TRBV15, with 9 bases identical to TRBD1. The germline V gene encodes CDR1 LNHNV and CDR2 YYDKDF (reference sequence). The CDR3 contains 19 residues. J gave up 1 base and V 0 bases, and 10 bases lay outside the gene matches.